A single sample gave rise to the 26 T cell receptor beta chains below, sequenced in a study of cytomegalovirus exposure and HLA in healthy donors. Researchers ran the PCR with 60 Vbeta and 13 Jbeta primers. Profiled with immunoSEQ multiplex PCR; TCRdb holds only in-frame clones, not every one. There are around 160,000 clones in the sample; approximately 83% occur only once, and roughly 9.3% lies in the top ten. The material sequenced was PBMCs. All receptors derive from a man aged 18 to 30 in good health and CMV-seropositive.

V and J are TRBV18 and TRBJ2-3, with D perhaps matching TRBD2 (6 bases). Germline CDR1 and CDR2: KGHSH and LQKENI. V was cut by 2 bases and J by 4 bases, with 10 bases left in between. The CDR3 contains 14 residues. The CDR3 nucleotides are TGTGCCAGCTCACCAGCGGGGCAGGCAGATACGCAGTATTTT. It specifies CASSPAGQADTQYF.

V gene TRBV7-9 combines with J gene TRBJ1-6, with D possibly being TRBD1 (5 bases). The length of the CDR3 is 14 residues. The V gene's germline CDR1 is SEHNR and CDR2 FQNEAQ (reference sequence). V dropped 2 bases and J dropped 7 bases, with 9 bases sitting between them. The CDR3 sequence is CASSLSGRNSPLHF. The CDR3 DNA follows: TGTGCCAGCAGCTTATCAGGGAGGAATTCACCCCTCCACTTT.

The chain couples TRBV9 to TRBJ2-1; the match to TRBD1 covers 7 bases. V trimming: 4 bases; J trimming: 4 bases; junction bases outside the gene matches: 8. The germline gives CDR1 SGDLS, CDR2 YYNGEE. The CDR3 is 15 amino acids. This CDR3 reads CASSSGTVKYNEQFF. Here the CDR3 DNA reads TGTGCCAGCAGCTCCGGGACAGTGAAATACAATGAGCAGTTCTTC.

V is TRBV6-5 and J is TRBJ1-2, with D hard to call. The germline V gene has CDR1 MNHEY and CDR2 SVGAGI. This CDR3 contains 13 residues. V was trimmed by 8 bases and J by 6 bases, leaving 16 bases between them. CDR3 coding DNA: TGTGCCAGCTGCGAGGTGTTCGGGGATGGCTACACCTTC. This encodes CASCEVFGDGYTF.

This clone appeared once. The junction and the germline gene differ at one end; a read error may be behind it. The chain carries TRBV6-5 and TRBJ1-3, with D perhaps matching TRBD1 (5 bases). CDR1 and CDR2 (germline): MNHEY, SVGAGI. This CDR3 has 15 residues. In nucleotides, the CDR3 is TGTGCCAGCAGTTACTCTGCAGGGTCAGGAAACGCCATATATTTT. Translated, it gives CASSYSAGSGNAIYF.

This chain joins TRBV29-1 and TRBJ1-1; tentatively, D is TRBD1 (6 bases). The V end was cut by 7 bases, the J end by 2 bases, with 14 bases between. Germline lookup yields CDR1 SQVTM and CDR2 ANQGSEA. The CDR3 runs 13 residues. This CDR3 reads CSAHGQTNTEAFF. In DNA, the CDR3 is TGCAGCGCCCACGGACAGACAAACACTGAAGCTTTCTTT. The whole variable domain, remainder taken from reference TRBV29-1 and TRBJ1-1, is SAVISQKPSRDICQRGTSLTIQCQVDSQVTMMFWYRQQPGQSLTLIATANQGSEATYESGFVIDKFPISRPNLTFSTLTVSNMSPEDSSIYLCSAHGQTNTEAFFGQGTRLTVV.

The DNA for the CDR3 is TGTGCCAGCAAGCCTAGTCAGGGCTTAGGTGGCTACACCTTC. It specifies CASKPSQGLGGYTF. J is TRBJ1-2 and V is TRBV2, with a possible D match to TRBD1 (5 bases). CDR1 SNHLY and CDR2 FYNNEI come from the germline V gene. The V end lost 7 bases, the J end lost 7 bases, and 19 bases lay between the germline ends. The CDR3 is 14 residues long.

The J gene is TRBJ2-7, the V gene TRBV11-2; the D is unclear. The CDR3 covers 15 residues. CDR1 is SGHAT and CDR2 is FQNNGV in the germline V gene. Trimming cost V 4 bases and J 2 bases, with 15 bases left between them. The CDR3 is CASSSTPPRPYEQYF. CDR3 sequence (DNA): TGTGCCAGCAGCTCCACCCCCCCCAGGCCCTACGAGCAGTACTTC.

The CDR3 protein is CASSYTGGKTQYF. In DNA, the CDR3 is TGTGCCAGCAGTTACACTGGGGGGAAGACCCAGTACTTC. The genes are TRBV6-5 and TRBJ2-5; D is possibly TRBD2 (6 bases). Per germline, CDR1 MNHEY and CDR2 SVGAGI. V was cut by 2 bases and J by 6 bases, with 10 bases left in between. This CDR3 contains 13 residues.

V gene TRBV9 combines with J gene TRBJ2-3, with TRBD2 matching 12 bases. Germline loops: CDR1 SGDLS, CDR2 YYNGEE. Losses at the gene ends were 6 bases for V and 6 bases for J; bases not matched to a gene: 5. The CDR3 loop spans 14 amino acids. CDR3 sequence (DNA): TGTGCCAGCACCCCTAGCGGGGGGGCGGATACGCAGTATTTT. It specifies CASTPSGGADTQYF.

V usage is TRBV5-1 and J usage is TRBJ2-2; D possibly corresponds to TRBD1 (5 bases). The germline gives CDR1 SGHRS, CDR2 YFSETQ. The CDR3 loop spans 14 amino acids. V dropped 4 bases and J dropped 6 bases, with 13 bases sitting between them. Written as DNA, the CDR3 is TGCGCCAGCAGCCTCTCCCAGGGATCCGGGGAGCTGTTTTTT. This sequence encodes CASSLSQGSGELFF.

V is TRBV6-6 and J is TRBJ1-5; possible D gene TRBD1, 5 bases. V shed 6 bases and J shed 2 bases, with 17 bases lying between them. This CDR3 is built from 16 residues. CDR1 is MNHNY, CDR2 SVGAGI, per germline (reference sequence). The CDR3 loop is CASRRSRGPGNQPQHF. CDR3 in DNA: TGTGCCAGCAGACGCAGTAGGGGCCCGGGCAATCAGCCCCAGCATTTT.

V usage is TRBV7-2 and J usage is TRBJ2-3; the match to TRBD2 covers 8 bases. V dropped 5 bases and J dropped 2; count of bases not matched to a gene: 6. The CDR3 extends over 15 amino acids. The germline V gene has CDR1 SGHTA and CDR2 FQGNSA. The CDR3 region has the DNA TGTGCCAGCAGCGCTACTAGCGGATCCACAGATACGCAGTATTTT. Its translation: CASSATSGSTDTQYF.

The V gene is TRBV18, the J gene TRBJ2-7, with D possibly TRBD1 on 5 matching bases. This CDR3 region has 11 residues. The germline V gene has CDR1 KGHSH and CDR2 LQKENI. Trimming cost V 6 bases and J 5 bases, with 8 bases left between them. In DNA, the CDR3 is TGTGCCAGCTCCAGGGCTGACGAGCAGTACTTC. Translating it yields CASSRADEQYF.

CDR3 coding DNA: TGTGCCAGCTCATCCGGCGGGTTGGAAGCTTTCTTT. Protein: CASSSGGLEAFF. The gene calls are TRBV18 and TRBJ1-1; no clear D gene. V lost 5 bases, J lost 8 bases, and 12 bases lay in between. The CDR3 extends over 12 amino acids. CDR1 KGHSH and CDR2 LQKENI come from the germline V gene.

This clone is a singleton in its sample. Here the CDR3 reads CASSEDRQETQYF. The CDR3 DNA reads as TGTGCCAGCAGCGAGGACAGACAAGAGACCCAGTACTTC. V usage is TRBV11-3 and J usage is TRBJ2-5, with D possibly being TRBD1 (6 bases). CDR1 and CDR2 from the germline V gene are SGHNT and YENEEA. Trimming pared 5 bases from V and 2 bases from J, leaving 9 bases between. The CDR3 contains 13 residues.

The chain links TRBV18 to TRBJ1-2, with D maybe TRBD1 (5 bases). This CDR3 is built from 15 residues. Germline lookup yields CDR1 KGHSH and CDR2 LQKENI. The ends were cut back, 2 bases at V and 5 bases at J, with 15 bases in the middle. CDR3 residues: CASSPAPSGLYGYTF. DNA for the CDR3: TGTGCCAGCTCACCAGCCCCGTCAGGGCTTTATGGCTACACCTTC.

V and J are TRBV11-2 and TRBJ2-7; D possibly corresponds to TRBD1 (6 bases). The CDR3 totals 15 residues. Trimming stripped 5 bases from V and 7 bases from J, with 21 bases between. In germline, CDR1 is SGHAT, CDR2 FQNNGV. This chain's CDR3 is CASSPPGQRYGEQYF. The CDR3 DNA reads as TGTGCCAGCAGCCCCCCCGGACAGCGCTACGGGGAGCAGTACTTC.

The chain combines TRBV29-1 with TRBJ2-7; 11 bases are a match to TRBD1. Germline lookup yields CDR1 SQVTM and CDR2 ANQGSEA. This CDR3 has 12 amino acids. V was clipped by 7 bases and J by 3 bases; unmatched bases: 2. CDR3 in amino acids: CSGGQGGYEQYF. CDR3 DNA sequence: TGCAGCGGGGGACAGGGGGGCTACGAGCAGTACTTC.

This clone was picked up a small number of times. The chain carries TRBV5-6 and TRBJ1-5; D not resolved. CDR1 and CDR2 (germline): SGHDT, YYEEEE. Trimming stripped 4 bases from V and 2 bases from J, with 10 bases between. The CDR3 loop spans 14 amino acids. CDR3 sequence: CASSKWERNQPQHF. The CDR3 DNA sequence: TGTGCCAGCAGCAAATGGGAGCGCAATCAGCCCCAGCATTTT.

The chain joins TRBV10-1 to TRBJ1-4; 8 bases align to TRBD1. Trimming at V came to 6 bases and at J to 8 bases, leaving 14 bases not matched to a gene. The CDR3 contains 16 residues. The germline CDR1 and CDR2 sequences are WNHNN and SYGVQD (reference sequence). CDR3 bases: TGCGCCAGCAGACTTAAGACAGGGGCAAGAAGAGAAAAACTGTTTTTT. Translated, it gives CASRLKTGARREKLFF.

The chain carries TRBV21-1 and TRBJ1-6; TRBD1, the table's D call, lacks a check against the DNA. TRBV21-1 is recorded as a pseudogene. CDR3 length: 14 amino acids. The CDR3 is CASQDSSYNSPLHF. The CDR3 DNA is TGTGCCAGTCAAGACAGCTCCTATAATTCACCCCTCCACTTT.

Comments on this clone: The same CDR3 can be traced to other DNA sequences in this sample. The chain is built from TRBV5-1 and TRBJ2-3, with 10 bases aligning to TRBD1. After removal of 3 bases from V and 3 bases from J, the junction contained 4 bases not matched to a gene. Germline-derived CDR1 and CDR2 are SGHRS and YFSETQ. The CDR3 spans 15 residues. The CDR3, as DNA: TGCGCCAGCAGCTCCCGGGACAGGGGTACAGATACGCAGTATTTT. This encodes CASSSRDRGTDTQYF.

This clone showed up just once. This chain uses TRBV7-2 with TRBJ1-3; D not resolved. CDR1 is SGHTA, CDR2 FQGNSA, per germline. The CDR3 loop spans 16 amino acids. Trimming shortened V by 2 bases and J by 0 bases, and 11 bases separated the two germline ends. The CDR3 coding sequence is TGTGCCAGCAGCTTAATTGGGCTCCCCTCTGGAAACACCATATATTTT. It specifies CASSLIGLPSGNTIYF.

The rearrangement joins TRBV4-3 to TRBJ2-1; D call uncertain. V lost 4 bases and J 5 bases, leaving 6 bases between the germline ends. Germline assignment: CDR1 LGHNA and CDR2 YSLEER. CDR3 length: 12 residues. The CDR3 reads CASSRQNNEQFF. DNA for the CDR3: TGCGCCAGCAGCCGGCAGAACAATGAGCAGTTCTTC.

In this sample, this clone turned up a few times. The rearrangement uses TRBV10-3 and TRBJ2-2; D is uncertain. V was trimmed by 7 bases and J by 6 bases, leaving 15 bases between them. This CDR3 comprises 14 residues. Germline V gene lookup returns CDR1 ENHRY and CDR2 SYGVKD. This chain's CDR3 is CAITNLSLAGELFF. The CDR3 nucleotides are TGTGCCATCACCAACCTTTCTTTAGCCGGGGAGCTGTTTTTT.